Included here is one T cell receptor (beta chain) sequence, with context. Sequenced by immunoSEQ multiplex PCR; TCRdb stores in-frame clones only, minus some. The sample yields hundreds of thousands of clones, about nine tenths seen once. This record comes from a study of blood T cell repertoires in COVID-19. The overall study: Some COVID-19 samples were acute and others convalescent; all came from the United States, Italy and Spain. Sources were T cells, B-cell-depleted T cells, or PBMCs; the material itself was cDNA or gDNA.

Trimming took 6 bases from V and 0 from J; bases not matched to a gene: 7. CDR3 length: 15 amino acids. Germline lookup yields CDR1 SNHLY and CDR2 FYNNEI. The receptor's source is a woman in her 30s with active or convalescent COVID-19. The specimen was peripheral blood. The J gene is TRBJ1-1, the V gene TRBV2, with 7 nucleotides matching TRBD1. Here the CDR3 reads CASRHAGTVNTEAFF. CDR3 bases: TGTGCCAGCAGACACGCCGGGACAGTGAACACTGAAGCTTTCTTT.